The rows below give T cell receptor beta chains drawn from one sample of a study of control samples from healthy donors and cancer patients. TCRdb keeps only in-frame clones here, not all; method: immunoSEQ multiplex PCR. The sample carries roughly 120,000 clones, 70% to 90% recorded once. The specimen was blood. The receptors stem from a man aged 40-49 years in good health. Each CDR3 is given with its conserved first and last residue. Fields, in order: D gene, J gene, V gene, clone size, CDR3 length, CDR3 protein, CDR3 DNA. A D gene is named only where the DNA matches it firmly. The size of a clone is reported for some rows only, either as once, few or many, or as a class for expanded clones.

TRBD1	TRBJ1-2	TRBV5-1	-	15	CASSLRGGAGDGYTF	TGCGCCAGCAGCCTCAGGGGGGGCGCCGGGGATGGCTACACCTTC
-	TRBJ2-3	TRBV7-9	-	15	CASSLVGPSTDTQYF	TGTGCCAGCAGCTTAGTAGGGCCTAGCACAGATACGCAGTATTTT
TRBD1	TRBJ1-1	TRBV18	-	18	CASSPRQGALAFDTEAFF	TGTGCCAGCTCACCGCGACAGGGGGCTTTGGCTTTCGATACTGAAGCTTTCTTT
TRBD1	TRBJ1-3	TRBV2	-	15	CAIRRQGASGNTIYF	TGTGCCATCCGGAGACAGGGGGCAAGTGGAAACACCATATATTTT
-	TRBJ1-2	TRBV28	-	12	CASSSGNYGYTF	TGTGCCAGCAGTTCAGGGAACTATGGCTACACCTTC
-	TRBJ2-3	TRBV9	-	12	CASSGSTDTQYF	TGTGCCAGCAGCGGCAGCACAGATACGCAGTATTTT
-	TRBJ2-2	TRBV2	-	13	CASSTKPTGELFF	TGTGCCAGCAGTACGAAGCCGACAGGGGAGCTGTTTTTT
-	TRBJ1-1	TRBV14	once	13	CASSQQGRTEAFF	TGTGCCAGCAGCCAACAGGGGCGCACTGAAGCTTTCTTT
TRBD1	TRBJ1-5	TRBV5-5	-	15	CASSLTGEKDQPQHF	TGTGCCAGCAGTTTAACAGGGGAGAAGGATCAGCCCCAGCATTTT
-	TRBJ1-5	TRBV30	-	13	CAWSENTNQPQHF	TGTGCCTGGAGTGAAAATACCAATCAGCCCCAGCATTTT
TRBD1	TRBJ1-5	TRBV3-1/TRBV3-2	-	12	CASSNRGQPQHF	TGTGCCAGCAGCAACAGGGGGCAGCCCCAGCATTTT
-	TRBJ1-1	TRBV5-5	-	15	CASSPQVGANTEAFF	TGTGCCAGCAGCCCCCAGGTTGGGGCTAACACTGAAGCTTTCTTT
-	TRBJ2-3	TRBV24-1	-	16	CATSDPDSIRADTQYF	TGTGCCACCAGTGACCCCGACAGTATTCGGGCAGATACGCAGTATTTT
-	TRBJ1-5	TRBV30	-	15	CALSQNRARNQPQHF	TGTGCCCTAAGCCAAAACAGGGCTCGCAATCAGCCCCAGCATTTT
-	TRBJ2-1	TRBV24-1	-	14	CATSYLGGRNEQFF	TGTGCCACCAGTTATTTAGGGGGAAGGAATGAGCAGTTCTTC
-	TRBJ1-1	TRBV11-1	-	13	CASSVDRNTEAFF	TGTGCCAGCAGCGTAGACAGGAACACTGAAGCTTTCTTT
TRBD1	TRBJ1-4	TRBV7-9	once	15	CASSPGTDNNEKLFF	TGTGCCAGCAGCCCTGGGACAGATAATAATGAAAAACTGTTTTTT
TRBD1	TRBJ1-5	TRBV2	-	16	CASRAHRGPGNQPQHF	TGTGCCAGCAGAGCCCACAGGGGGCCGGGCAATCAGCCCCAGCATTTT
TRBD1	TRBJ1-2	TRBV7-9	-	15	CASSLETGGRYGYTF	TGTGCCAGCAGCTTAGAGACAGGGGGAAGGTATGGCTACACCTTC
-	TRBJ2-3	TRBV19	-	15	CASSPSGLSTDTQYF	TGTGCCAGTAGCCCCTCAGGGCTTAGCACAGATACGCAGTATTTT
TRBD1	TRBJ1-5	TRBV7-2	few	15	CASSLDRGSEQPQHF	TGTGCCAGCAGCTTAGACAGGGGGTCGGAGCAGCCCCAGCATTTT
-	TRBJ2-5	TRBV21-1	-	14	CASSKRGRRETQYF	TGTGCCAGCAGCAAACGGGGACGGCGAGAGACCCAGTACTTC
-	TRBJ1-2	TRBV2	-	14	CASRIRGAGYGYTF	TGTGCCAGCAGAATCAGGGGCGCAGGCTATGGCTACACCTTC
-	TRBJ1-1	TRBV5-1	-	14	CASSLQAMNTEAFF	TGCGCCAGCAGCTTGCAGGCGATGAACACTGAAGCTTTCTTT